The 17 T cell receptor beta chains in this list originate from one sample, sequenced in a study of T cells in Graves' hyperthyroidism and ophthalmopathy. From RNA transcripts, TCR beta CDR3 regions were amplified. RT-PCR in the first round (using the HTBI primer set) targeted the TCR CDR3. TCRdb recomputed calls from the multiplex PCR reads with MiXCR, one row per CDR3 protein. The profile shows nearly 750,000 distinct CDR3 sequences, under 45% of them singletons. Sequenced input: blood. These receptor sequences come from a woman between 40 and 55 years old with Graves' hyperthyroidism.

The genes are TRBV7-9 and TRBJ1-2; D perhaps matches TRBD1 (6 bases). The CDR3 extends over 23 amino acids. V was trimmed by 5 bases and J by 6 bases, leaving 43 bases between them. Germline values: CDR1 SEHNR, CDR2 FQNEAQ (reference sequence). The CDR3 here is CASSRWPIPKSDGGAGWCNGYTF. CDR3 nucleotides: TGTGCCAGCAGCCGATGGCCTATACCCAAGTCGGACGGGGGCGCGGGTTGGTGCAATGGCTACACCTTC. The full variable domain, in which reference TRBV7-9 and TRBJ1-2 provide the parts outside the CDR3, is DTGVSQNPRHKITKRGQNVTFRCDPISEHNRLYWYRQTLGQGPEFLTYFQNEAQLEKSRLLSDRFSAERPKGSFSTLEIQRTEQGDSAMYLCASSRWPIPKSDGGAGWCNGYTFGSGTRLTVV.

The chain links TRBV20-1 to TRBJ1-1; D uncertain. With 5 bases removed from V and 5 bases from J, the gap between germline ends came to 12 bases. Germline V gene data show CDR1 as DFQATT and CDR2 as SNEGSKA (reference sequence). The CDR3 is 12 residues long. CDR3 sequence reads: CSADKAGTEAFF. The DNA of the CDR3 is TGCAGTGCTGACAAAGCGGGGACTGAAGCTTTCTTT.

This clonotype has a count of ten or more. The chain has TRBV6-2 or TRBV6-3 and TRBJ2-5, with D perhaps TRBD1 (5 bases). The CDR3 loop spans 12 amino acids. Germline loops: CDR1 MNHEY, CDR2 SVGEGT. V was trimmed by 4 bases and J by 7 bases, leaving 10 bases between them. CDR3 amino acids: CASSWPRGTQYF. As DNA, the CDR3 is TGTGCCAGCAGTTGGCCAAGGGGGACCCAGTACTTC.

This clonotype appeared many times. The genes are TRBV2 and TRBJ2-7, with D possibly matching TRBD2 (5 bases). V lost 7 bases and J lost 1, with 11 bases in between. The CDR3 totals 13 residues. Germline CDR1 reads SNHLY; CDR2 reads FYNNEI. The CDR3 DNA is TGTGCCAGCATAGGCGGGCCATCCTACGAGCAGTACTTC. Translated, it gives CASIGGPSYEQYF.

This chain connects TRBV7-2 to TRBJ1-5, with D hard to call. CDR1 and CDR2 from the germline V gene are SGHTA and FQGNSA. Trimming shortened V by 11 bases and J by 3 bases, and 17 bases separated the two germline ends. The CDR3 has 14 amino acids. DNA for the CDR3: TGTGCCTGGAGCACGACGAGGGTCAATCAGCCCCAGCATTTT. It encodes CAWSTTRVNQPQHF.

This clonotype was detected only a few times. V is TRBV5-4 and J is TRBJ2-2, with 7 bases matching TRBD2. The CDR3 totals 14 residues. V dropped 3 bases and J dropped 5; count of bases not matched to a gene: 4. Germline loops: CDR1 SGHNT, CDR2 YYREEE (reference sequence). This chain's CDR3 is CASSSTSQTGELFF. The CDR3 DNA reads TGTGCCAGCAGCTCGACTAGCCAGACCGGGGAGCTGTTTTTT.

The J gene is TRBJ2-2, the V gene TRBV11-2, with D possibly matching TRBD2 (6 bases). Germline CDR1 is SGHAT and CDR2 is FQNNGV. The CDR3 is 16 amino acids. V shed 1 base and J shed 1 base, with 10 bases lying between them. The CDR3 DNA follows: TGTGCCAGCAGCTTAGTCAGACTAGTGAACACCGGGGAGCTGTTTTTT. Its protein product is CASSLVRLVNTGELFF.

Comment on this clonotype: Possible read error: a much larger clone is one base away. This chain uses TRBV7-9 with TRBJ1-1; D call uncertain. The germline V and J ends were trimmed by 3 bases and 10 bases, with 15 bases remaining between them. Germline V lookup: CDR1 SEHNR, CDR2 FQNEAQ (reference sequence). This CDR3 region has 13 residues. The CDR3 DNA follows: TGTGCCAGCAGCTTTCCCGGGCCCCCTGGAGCTTTCTTT. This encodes CASSFPGPPGAFF.

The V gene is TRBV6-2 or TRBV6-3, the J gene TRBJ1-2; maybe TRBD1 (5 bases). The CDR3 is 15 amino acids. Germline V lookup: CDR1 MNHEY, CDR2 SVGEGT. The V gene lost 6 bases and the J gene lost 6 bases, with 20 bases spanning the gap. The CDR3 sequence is CASRGTSRGKDGYTF. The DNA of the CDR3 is TGTGCCAGCAGAGGAACTAGTAGGGGCAAGGATGGCTACACCTTC.

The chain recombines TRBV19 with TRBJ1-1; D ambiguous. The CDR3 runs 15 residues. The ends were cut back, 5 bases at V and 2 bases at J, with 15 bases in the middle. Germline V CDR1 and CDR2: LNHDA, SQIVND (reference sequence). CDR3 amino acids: CASSPQGKPNTEAFF. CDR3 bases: TGTGCCAGTAGTCCCCAAGGGAAACCCAACACTGAAGCTTTCTTT. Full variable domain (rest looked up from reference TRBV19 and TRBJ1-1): DGGITQSPKYLFRKEGQNVTLSCEQNLNHDAMYWYRQDPGQGLRLIYYSQIVNDFQKGDIAEGYSVSREKKESFPLTVTSAQKNPTAFYLCASSPQGKPNTEAFFGQGTRLTVV.

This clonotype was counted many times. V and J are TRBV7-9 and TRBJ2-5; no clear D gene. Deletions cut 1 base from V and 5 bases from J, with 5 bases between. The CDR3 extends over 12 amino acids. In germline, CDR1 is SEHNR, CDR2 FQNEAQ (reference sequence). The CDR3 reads CASSLGLETQYF. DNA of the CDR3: TGTGCCAGCAGCTTAGGGTTGGAGACCCAGTACTTC.

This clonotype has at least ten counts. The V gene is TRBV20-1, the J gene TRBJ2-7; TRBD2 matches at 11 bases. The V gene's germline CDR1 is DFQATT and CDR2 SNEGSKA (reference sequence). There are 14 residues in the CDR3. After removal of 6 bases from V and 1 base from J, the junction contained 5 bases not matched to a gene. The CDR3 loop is CSATRLAGSYEQYF. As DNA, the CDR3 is TGCAGTGCGACGAGACTAGCGGGATCCTACGAGCAGTACTTC.

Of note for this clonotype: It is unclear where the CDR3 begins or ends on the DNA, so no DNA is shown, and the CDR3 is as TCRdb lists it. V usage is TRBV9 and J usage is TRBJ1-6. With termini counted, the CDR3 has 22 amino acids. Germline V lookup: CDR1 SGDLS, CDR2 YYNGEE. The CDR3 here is CASSVDGGLSYGYTFGNSPLHF.

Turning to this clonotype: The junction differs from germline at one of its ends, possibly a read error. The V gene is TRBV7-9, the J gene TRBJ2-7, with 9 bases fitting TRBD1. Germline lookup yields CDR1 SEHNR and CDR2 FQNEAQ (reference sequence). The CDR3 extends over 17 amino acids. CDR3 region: CASSGGQGLYLVYDQYF. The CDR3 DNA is TGTGCCAGCAGTGGCGGACAGGGGCTGTACCTTGTCTACGACCAGTACTTC. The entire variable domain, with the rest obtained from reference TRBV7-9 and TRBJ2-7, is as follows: DTGVSQNPRHKITKRGQNVTFRCDPISEHNRLYWYRQTLGQGPEFLTYFQNEAQLEKSRLLSDRFSAERPKGSFSTLEIQRTEQGDSAMYLCASSGGQGLYLVYDQYFGPGTRLTVT.

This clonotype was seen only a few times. The CDR3 DNA follows: TGCAGCTTCGGACAGAAGAACACCGGGGAGCTGTTTTTT. Protein product: CSFGQKNTGELFF. This chain joins TRBV29-1 and TRBJ2-2; a possible D gene is TRBD1 (6 bases). CDR1 is SQVTM and CDR2 is ANQGSEA in the germline V gene. V shed 8 bases and J shed 1 base, with 11 bases lying between them. The CDR3 is 13 amino acids.

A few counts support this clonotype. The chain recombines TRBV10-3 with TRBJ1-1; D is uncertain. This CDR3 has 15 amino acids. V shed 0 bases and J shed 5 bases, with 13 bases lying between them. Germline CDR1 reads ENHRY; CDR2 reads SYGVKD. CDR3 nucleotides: TGTGCCATCAGTGAGTCGAGCGCCGCCCCAACTGAAGCTTTCTTT. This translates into CAISESSAAPTEAFF.

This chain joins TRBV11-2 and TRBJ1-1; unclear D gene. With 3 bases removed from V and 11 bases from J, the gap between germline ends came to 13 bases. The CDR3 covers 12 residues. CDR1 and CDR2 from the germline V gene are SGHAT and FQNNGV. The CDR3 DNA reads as TGTGCCAGCAGCTTGAGGGCAGAGAGTGCTTTCTTT. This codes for CASSLRAESAFF.